This T cell receptor (beta chain) was recorded in a study of CD8+CD57+ T cells in acquired aplastic anemia. The authors sequenced patients whose flow cytometry had shown CD8+CD57+ cell expansion. TCR beta VDJ and CDR3 were profiled, and genomic DNA was the template. TCRdb passed the reads through MiXCR, listing each CDR3 protein once. The table has some 180,000 distinct CDR3 sequences, about three fifths seen once. Sequencing was carried out using sorted CD4+, CD8+, or CD8+CD57+ T cells (not recorded which) from PBMCs. This clonotype originated in a human donor with aplastic anemia.

The CDR3 here is CATTGHNYTGNTIYF. CDR3 DNA sequence: TGTGCCACCACGGGACACAACTATACTGGAAACACCATATATTTT. The chain links TRBV24-1 to TRBJ1-3; a weak D match, TRBD1 (6 bases). The CDR3 spans 15 residues. V was pared by 8 bases and J by 2 bases, with 15 bases between. Germline loops: CDR1 KGHDR, CDR2 SFDVKD.